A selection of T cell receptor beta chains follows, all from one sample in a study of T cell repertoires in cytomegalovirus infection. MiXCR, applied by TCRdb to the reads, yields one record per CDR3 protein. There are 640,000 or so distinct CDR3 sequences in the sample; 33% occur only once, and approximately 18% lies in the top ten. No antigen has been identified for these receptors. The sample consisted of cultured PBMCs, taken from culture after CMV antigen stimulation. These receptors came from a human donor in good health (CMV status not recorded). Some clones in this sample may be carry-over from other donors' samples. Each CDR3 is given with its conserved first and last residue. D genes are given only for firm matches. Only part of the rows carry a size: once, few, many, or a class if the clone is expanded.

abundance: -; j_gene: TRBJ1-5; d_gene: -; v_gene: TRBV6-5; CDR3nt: TGTGCCAGCAGGGACAGCCTTAATCAGCCCCAGCATTTT; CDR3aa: CASRDSLNQPQHF
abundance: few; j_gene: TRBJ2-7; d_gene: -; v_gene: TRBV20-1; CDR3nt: TGCAGTGCTAGGCGTACTAGGAGTGCGAACGAGCAGTACTTC; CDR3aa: CSARRTRSANEQYF
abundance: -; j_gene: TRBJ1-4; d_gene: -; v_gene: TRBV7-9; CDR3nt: TGTGCCAGCAGCTTAGCTGCCGGACACCGAGAAAAACTGTTTTTT; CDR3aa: CASSLAAGHREKLFF
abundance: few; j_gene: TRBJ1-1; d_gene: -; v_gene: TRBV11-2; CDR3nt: TGTGCCAGCAGCCCGTGGGGGGCCCTGAACACTGAAGCTTTCTTT; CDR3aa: CASSPWGALNTEAFF
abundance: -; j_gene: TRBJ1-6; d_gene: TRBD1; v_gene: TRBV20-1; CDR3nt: TGCAGTGCGGGGCGGGACAGGGTTTCACCCCTCCACTTT; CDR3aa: CSAGRDRVSPLHF
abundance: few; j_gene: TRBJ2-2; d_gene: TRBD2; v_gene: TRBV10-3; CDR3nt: TGTGCCATCAGTGAGTCGCTAGCGGGAGGTACCGGGGAGCTGTTTTTT; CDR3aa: CAISESLAGGTGELFF
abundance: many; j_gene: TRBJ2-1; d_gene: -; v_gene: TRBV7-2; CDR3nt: TGTGCCAGCAGCTTAGGTAGTCCCAATGAGCAGTTCTTC; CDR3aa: CASSLGSPNEQFF
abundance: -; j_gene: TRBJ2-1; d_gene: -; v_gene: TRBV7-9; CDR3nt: TGTGCCAGCAGCACCGTGGGTTGTGAGCAGTTCTTC; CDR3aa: CASSTVGCEQFF
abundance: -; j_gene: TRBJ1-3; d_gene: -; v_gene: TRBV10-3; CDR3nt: TGTGCCATCAGGACCGTCTCTGGAAACACCATATATTTT; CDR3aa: CAIRTVSGNTIYF
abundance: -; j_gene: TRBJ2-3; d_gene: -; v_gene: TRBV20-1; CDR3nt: TGCAGTGCTAGCGGGAGCGGGGATACGCAGTATTTT; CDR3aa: CSASGSGDTQYF
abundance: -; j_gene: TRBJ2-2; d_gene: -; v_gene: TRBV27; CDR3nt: TGTGCCAGCAGTCTCCCCGACGGGGAGCTGTTTTTT; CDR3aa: CASSLPDGELFF